The 23 T cell receptor beta chains below come from one sample, sequenced in a study of OX40 agonist ivuxolimab in advanced cancers. Library construction relied on the immunoSEQ multiplex PCR assay. The table comes from immuneACCESS by way of TCRdb, which keeps in-frame sequences with V and J called. Part of the clones is missing from these tables; in studies checked, under half for an unresolved V gene and the rest for unknown reasons. The sample data list roughly 75,000 clones, and roughly 87% of these were observed just once. Roughly 6.3% of the sample lies in the top ten. The source material was CD4+ or CD8+ T cells sorted from blood, sampled in a trial of the OX40 agonist ivuxolimab. The receptors come from an adult with an advanced solid tumor such as melanoma, head and neck, liver or kidney cancer.

This rearrangement joins TRBV7-2 to TRBJ2-3; D ambiguous. V shed 4 bases and J shed 0 bases, with 20 bases lying between them. CDR1 is SGHTA and CDR2 is FQGNSA in the germline V gene. This CDR3 is 18 amino acids long. Written as DNA, the CDR3 is TGTGCCAGCAGCTCCAAGGGATGGGCAGACACTAGCACAGATACGCAGTATTTT. Translating gives CASSSKGWADTSTDTQYF.

This clone was picked up one time. V usage is TRBV10-3 and J usage is TRBJ2-5, with D perhaps TRBD2 (5 bases). V was cut by 3 bases and J by 5 bases, with 13 bases left in between. The CDR3 is 14 amino acids. CDR1 and CDR2 (germline): ENHRY, SYGVKD. The CDR3 DNA sequence: TGTGCCATCAGTGACCCGGGGTCCGGGGAGACCCAGTACTTC. Its translation: CAISDPGSGETQYF.

The chain employs TRBV11-1 and TRBJ2-7; D ambiguous. Trimming stripped 5 bases from V and 5 bases from J, with 10 bases between. The CDR3 runs 12 residues. Germline V gene data show CDR1 as SGHAT and CDR2 as FQDESV (reference sequence). CDR3 sequence (DNA): TGTGCCAGCAGCCCCTCCCGACACGAGCAGTACTTC. It is translated as CASSPSRHEQYF.

CDR3 amino acids: CASSLGGYSNQPQHF. As DNA, the CDR3 is TGTGCCAGCAGCCTGGGGGGTTATAGCAATCAGCCCCAGCATTTT. This chain joins TRBV28 and TRBJ1-5; D might be TRBD1 (5 bases). The CDR3 length is 15 residues. Deletions cut 6 bases from V and 0 bases from J, with 12 bases between. In germline, CDR1 is MDHEN, CDR2 SYDVKM.

The chain combines TRBV19 with TRBJ2-6; tentatively, D is TRBD1 (5 bases). The V and J ends lost 3 bases and 1 base respectively, with 10 bases between them. Germline values: CDR1 LNHDA, CDR2 SQIVND (reference sequence). This CDR3 contains 16 residues. As DNA, the CDR3 is TGTGCCAGTAGTATGCCTCCAGGGTCTGGGGCCAACGTCCTGACTTTC. Translating it yields CASSMPPGSGANVLTF.

The chain combines TRBV5-5 with TRBJ2-1; 8 nucleotides match TRBD1. Germline CDR1 is SGHKS and CDR2 is YYEKEE (reference sequence). This CDR3 comprises 14 residues. The J segment lost 8 bases and the V segment lost 0 bases, leaving 4 bases of the junction unmatched. CDR3 sequence (DNA): TGTGCCAGCAGCTTGGAGTCAGGGGGCGATGAGCAGTTCTTC. This encodes CASSLESGGDEQFF. Drawing the rest from reference TRBV5-5 and TRBJ2-1, the complete variable domain is DAGVTQSPTHLIKTRGQQVTLRCSPISGHKSVSWYQQVLGQGPQFIFQYYEKEERGRGNFPDRFSARQFPNYSSELNVNALLLGDSALYLCASSLESGGDEQFFGPGTRLTVL.

This clone occurred once. The rearrangement joins TRBV27 to TRBJ1-6; D is unclear. CDR3 size: 12 residues. Germline V lookup: CDR1 MNHEY, CDR2 SMNVEV (reference sequence). V shed 3 bases and J shed 7 bases, with 4 bases lying between them. CDR3 in amino acids: CASSFLNSPLHF. In DNA form, the CDR3 reads TGTGCCAGCAGTTTCCTCAATTCACCCCTCCACTTT.

This clone was counted once. The V gene is TRBV19, the J gene TRBJ1-5; 7 nucleotides match TRBD1. Germline CDR1 and CDR2: LNHDA and SQIVND (reference sequence). The CDR3 runs to 16 residues. V lost 8 bases, J lost 2 bases, and 12 bases stayed unmatched. The DNA of the CDR3 is TGTGCCAGTCTCAGCAGGGGGGTCGGGCGCAATCAGCCCCAGCATTTT. The encoded protein is CASLSRGVGRNQPQHF.

The sample holds one count of this clone. The CDR3, as DNA: TGTGCCACCAGCAGAGATCGGGCCCAAGAGACCCAGTACTTC. It translates to CATSRDRAQETQYF. This chain uses TRBV15 with TRBJ2-5; D is unclear. This CDR3 has 14 residues. CDR1 is LNHNV, CDR2 YYDKDF, per germline (reference sequence). Trimming took 0 bases from V and 1 from J, leaving 6 bases between them. Supplemented by reference TRBV15 and TRBJ2-5, the full variable domain reads DAMVIQNPRYQVTQFGKPVTLSCSQTLNHNVMYWYQQKSSQAPKLLFHYYDKDFNNEADTPDNFQSRRPNTSFCFLDIRSPGLGDTAMYLCATSRDRAQETQYFGPGTRLLVL.

The chain links TRBV9 to TRBJ2-1; unclear D gene. The germline V gene has CDR1 SGDLS and CDR2 YYNGEE. The ends were cut back, 5 bases at V and 0 bases at J, with 15 bases in the middle. This CDR3 is 16 amino acids long. The DNA of the CDR3 is TGTGCCAGCAGTCTTACCAGTCAGGCCTCCTACAATGAGCAGTTCTTC. Its protein is CASSLTSQASYNEQFF. The full variable domain, rest sourced from reference TRBV9 and TRBJ2-1, is DSGVTQTPKHLITATGQRVTLRCSPRSGDLSVYWYQQSLDQGLQFLIQYYNGEERAKGNILERFSAQQFPDLHSELNLSSLELGDSALYFCASSLTSQASYNEQFFGPGTRLTVL.

V gene TRBV19 combines with J gene TRBJ1-2, with unresolved D. The CDR3 is made up of 13 amino acids. CDR1 is LNHDA and CDR2 is SQIVND in the germline V gene (reference sequence). The V gene lost 5 bases and the J gene lost 2 bases, with 9 bases spanning the gap. The CDR3 DNA is TGTGCCAGTAGTTCAGGCGTCAACTATGGCTACACCTTC. Protein sequence: CASSSGVNYGYTF. The whole variable domain, remainder taken from reference TRBV19 and TRBJ1-2, is DGGITQSPKYLFRKEGQNVTLSCEQNLNHDAMYWYRQDPGQGLRLIYYSQIVNDFQKGDIAEGYSVSREKKESFPLTVTSAQKNPTAFYLCASSSGVNYGYTFGSGTRLTVV.

This chain links TRBV19 with TRBJ2-1; D not resolved. Trimming took 6 bases from V and 6 from J, leaving 18 bases between them. The CDR3 is 15 residues long. Germline CDR1 LNHDA, CDR2 SQIVND (reference sequence). The CDR3 region is CASSITSRVPNEQFF. The CDR3 nucleotides read TGTGCCAGTAGCATAACCTCACGGGTCCCCAATGAGCAGTTCTTC.

The chain recombines TRBV7-3 with TRBJ1-6; D might be TRBD1 (5 bases). CDR3 length equals 13 residues. Germline V gives CDR1 SGHTA, CDR2 FQGTGA. The V and J ends lost 5 bases and 9 bases respectively, with 11 bases between them. The CDR3 nucleotides read TGTGCCAGCAGCCCCGAGGGGACTTCACCCCTCCACTTT. This translates into CASSPEGTSPLHF.

In its sample, this clone was seen once. The rearrangement joins TRBV10-3 to TRBJ2-1, with TRBD2 matching 9 bases. Trimming at V came to 8 bases and at J to 6 bases, leaving 8 bases not matched to a gene. CDR1 ENHRY and CDR2 SYGVKD come from the germline V gene. The CDR3 contains 14 residues. The CDR3 coding sequence is TGTGCCATCCAGGGCACTAGCGGGTCCAATGAGCAGTTCTTC. This encodes CAIQGTSGSNEQFF.

The chain recombines TRBV29-1 with TRBJ2-3; no clear D gene. There are 14 residues in the CDR3. Per germline, CDR1 SQVTM and CDR2 ANQGSEA. V was trimmed by 7 bases and J by 2 bases, leaving 16 bases between them. The CDR3 DNA follows: TGCAGCGCCCAGGCCCTAGGAATCACAGATACGCAGTATTTT. Protein product: CSAQALGITDTQYF.

J is TRBJ1-1 and V is TRBV5-1; D call uncertain. V lost 0 bases and J 4 bases, leaving 10 bases between the germline ends. Germline V CDR1 and CDR2: SGHRS, YFSETQ. CDR3 size: 14 residues. CDR3 sequence: CASSLGEWSTEAFF. In nucleotides, the CDR3 is TGCGCCAGCAGCTTGGGGGAATGGAGCACTGAAGCTTTCTTT.

V gene TRBV6-5 combines with J gene TRBJ1-1; TRBD1 matches at 11 bases. The CDR3 has 14 residues. J lost 6 bases, V lost 2 bases, and 2 bases had no gene match. Germline V gene data show CDR1 as MNHEY and CDR2 as SVGAGI. CDR3 nucleotides: TGTGCCAGCAGTTACCCGGGACAGGGGGCTGAAGCTTTCTTT. This encodes CASSYPGQGAEAFF.

The rearrangement joins TRBV6-1 to TRBJ2-1; D is unclear. Trimming left V 0 bases short and J 1 base short, with 13 bases between. The CDR3 sequence is 17 residues long. CDR1 MNHNS and CDR2 SASEGT come from the germline V gene. CDR3 in amino acids: CASSEARSVSSYNEQFF. The CDR3 DNA is TGTGCCAGCAGTGAAGCGAGGTCGGTCAGTTCCTACAATGAGCAGTTCTTC.

This chain connects TRBV4-3 to TRBJ1-4; the D is unclear. There are 16 residues in the CDR3. The germline V and J ends were trimmed by 4 bases and 2 bases, with 14 bases remaining between them. Per germline, CDR1 LGHNA and CDR2 YSLEER. In DNA, the CDR3 is TGCGCCAGCAGCCGGGGAGAAACCAGTACTAATGAAAAACTGTTTTTT. This codes for CASSRGETSTNEKLFF.

V gene TRBV27 combines with J gene TRBJ1-2; possible D gene TRBD1, 5 bases. The CDR3 is made up of 16 amino acids. The V end lost 7 bases, the J end lost 5 bases, and 23 bases lay between the germline ends. Germline V gives CDR1 MNHEY, CDR2 SMNVEV (reference sequence). CDR3 in DNA: TGTGCCAGCAAGCGAGCGGGGGTCGGGTTAGCGTATGGCTACACCTTC. Translated: CASKRAGVGLAYGYTF.

The chain links TRBV18 to TRBJ1-5; 7 bases map to TRBD1. CDR3 length: 14 amino acids. CDR1 and CDR2 from the germline V gene are KGHSH and LQKENI. The V and J ends lost 3 bases and 6 bases, in that order; junction bases with no gene match: 5. The CDR3 sequence is CASSPEQGSQPQHF. The DNA for the CDR3 is TGTGCCAGCTCACCGGAACAGGGGAGTCAGCCCCAGCATTTT.

CDR3 protein: CASSDRGREKLFF. CDR3 nucleotide sequence: TGTGCCAGCTCAGACAGGGGGCGTGAAAAACTGTTTTTT. The chain carries TRBV18 and TRBJ1-4; TRBD1 matches 10 bases. The CDR3 consists of 13 residues. The ends lost 5 bases at V and 7 bases at J; junction bases unmatched: 1. CDR1 and CDR2 (germline): KGHSH, LQKENI.

This clone was seen only once. This sequence joins TRBV28 and TRBJ2-7; D is ambiguous. This CDR3 is 11 amino acids long. V lost 6 bases and J 5 bases, leaving 8 bases between the germline ends. Germline CDR1 MDHEN, CDR2 SYDVKM. This CDR3 reads CASRIQDEQYF. CDR3 bases: TGTGCCAGCAGGATCCAGGACGAGCAGTACTTC.